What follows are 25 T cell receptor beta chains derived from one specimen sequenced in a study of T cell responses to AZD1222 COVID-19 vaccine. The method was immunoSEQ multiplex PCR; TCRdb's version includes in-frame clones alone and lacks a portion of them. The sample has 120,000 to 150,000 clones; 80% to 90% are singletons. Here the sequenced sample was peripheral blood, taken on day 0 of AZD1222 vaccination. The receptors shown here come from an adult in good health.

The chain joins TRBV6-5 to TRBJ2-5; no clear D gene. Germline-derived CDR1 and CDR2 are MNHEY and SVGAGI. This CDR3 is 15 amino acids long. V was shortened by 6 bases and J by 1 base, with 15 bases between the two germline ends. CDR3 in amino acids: CASRKHQTGQETQYF. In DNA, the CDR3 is TGTGCCAGCAGGAAACATCAGACTGGCCAAGAGACCCAGTACTTC.

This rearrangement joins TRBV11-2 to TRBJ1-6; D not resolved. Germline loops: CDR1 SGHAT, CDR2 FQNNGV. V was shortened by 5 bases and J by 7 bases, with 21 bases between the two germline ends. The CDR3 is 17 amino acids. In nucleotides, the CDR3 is TGTGCCAGCAGCGTGACCTACGTGGCGCGCCCGAATTCACCCCTCCACTTT. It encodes CASSVTYVARPNSPLHF.

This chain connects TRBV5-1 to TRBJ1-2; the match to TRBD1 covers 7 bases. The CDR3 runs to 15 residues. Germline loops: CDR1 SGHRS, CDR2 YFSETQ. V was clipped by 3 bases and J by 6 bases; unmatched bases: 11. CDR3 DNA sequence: TGCGCCAGCAGCTCCCCCGGGACAGTATTGGATGGCTACACCTTC. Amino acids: CASSSPGTVLDGYTF. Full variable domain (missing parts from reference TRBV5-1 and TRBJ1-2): KAGVTQTPRYLIKTRGQQVTLSCSPISGHRSVSWYQQTPGQGLQFLFEYFSETQRNKGNFPGRFSGRQFSNSRSEMNVSTLELGDSALYLCASSSPGTVLDGYTFGSGTRLTVV.

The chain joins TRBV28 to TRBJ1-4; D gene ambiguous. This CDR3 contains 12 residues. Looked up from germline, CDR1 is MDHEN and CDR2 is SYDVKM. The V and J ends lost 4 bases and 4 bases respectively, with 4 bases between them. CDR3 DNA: TGTGCCAGCAGTTCTAATAATGAAAAACTGTTTTTT. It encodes CASSSNNEKLFF.

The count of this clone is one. CDR3 bases: TGTGCCAGCAGTTACCAGGGGGATACTGGGTCACCCCTCCACTTT. This gives the protein CASSYQGDTGSPLHF. The V and J genes are TRBV6-2 or TRBV6-3 and TRBJ1-6; 7 nucleotides line up with TRBD1. Unmatched junction bases numbered 8, after V lost 2 bases and J lost 10 bases. CDR3 length: 15 residues. Germline CDR1 and CDR2: MNHEY and SVGEGT.

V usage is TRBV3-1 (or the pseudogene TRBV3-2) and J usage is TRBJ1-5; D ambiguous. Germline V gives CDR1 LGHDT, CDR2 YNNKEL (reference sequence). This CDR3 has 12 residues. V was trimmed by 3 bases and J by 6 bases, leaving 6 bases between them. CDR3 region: CASSQGFQPQHF. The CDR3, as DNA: TGTGCCAGCAGCCAGGGGTTTCAGCCCCAGCATTTT.

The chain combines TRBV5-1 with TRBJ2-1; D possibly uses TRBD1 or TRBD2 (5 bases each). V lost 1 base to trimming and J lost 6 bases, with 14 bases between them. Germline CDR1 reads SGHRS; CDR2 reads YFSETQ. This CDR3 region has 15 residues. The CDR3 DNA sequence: TGCGCCAGCAGCTTGATTCAGGGACGGTCCAATGAGCAGTTCTTC. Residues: CASSLIQGRSNEQFF. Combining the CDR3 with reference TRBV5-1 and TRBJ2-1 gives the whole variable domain KAGVTQTPRYLIKTRGQQVTLSCSPISGHRSVSWYQQTPGQGLQFLFEYFSETQRNKGNFPGRFSGRQFSNSRSEMNVSTLELGDSALYLCASSLIQGRSNEQFFGPGTRLTVL.

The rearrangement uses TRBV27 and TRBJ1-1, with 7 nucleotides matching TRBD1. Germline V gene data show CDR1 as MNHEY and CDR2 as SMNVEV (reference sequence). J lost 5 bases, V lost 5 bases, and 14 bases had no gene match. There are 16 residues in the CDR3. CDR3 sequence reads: CASSPLSGGLQTEAFF. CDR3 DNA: TGTGCCAGCAGTCCCCTGTCAGGGGGTCTTCAGACTGAAGCTTTCTTT.

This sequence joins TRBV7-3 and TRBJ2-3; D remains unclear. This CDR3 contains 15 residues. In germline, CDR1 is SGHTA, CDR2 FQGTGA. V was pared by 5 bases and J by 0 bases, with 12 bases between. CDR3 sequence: CASSEDRASTDTQYF. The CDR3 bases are TGTGCCAGCAGCGAGGACCGCGCTAGCACAGATACGCAGTATTTT.

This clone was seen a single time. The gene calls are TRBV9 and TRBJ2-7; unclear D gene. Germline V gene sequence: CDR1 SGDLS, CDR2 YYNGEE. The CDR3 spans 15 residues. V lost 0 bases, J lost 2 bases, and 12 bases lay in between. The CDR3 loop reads CASSVAGDPTYEQYF. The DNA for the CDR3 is TGTGCCAGCAGCGTAGCCGGCGACCCTACCTACGAGCAGTACTTC.

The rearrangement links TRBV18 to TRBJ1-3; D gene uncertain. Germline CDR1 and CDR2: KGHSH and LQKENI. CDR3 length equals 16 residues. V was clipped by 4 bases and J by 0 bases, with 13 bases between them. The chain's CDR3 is CASSRGQTRSGNTIYF. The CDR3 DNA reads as TGTGCCAGCTCACGGGGTCAGACCCGCTCTGGAAACACCATATATTTT.

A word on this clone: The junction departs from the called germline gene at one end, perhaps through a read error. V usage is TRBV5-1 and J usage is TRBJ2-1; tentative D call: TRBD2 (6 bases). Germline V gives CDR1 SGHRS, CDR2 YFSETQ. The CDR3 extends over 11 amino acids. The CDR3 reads CASSLMRDQVF. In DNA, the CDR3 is TGCGCCAGCAGCTTGATGCGGGACCAAGTCTTC.

As DNA, the CDR3 is TGTGCCAGCTCACTGGGGCCTGCCGTGTACGAGCAGTACTTC. The encoded protein is CASSLGPAVYEQYF. The chain uses TRBV18 and TRBJ2-7, with D possibly matching TRBD1 (5 bases). The ends were cut back, 4 bases at V and 4 bases at J, with 14 bases in the middle. Germline V CDR1 and CDR2: KGHSH, LQKENI. The CDR3 extends over 14 amino acids.

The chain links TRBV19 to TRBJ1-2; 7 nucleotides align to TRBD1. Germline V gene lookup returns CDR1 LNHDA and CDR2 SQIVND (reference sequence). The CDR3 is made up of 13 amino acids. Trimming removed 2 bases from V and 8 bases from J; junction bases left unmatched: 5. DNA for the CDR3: TGTGCCAGTAGTATAAGGGACAGACTAGGCTACACCTTC. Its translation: CASSIRDRLGYTF.

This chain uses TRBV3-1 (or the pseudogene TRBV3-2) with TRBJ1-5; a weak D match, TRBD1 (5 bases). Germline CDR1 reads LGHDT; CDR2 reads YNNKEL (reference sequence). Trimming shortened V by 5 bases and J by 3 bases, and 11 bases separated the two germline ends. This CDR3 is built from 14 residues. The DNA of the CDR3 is TGTGCCAGCAGCGACGGGGGGTTCAATCAGCCCCAGCATTTT. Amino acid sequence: CASSDGGFNQPQHF.

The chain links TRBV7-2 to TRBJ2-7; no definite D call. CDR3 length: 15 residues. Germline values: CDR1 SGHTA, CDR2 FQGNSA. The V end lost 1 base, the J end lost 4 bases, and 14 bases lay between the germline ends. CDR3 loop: CASSLEPVGKYEQYF. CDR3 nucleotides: TGTGCCAGCAGCTTAGAACCCGTTGGAAAATACGAGCAGTACTTC.

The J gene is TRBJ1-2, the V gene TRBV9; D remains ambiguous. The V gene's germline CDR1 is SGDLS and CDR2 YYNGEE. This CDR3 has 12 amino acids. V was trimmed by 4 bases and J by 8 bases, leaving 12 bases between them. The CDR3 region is CASSSILEGYTF. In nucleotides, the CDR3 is TGTGCCAGCAGCTCGATCCTGGAGGGCTACACCTTC.

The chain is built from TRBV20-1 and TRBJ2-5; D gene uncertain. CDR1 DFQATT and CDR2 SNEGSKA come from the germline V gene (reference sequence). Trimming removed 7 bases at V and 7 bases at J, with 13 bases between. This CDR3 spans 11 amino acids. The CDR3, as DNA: TGCAGTGGGAAGGTTAGAGGGACCCAGTACTTC. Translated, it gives CSGKVRGTQYF.

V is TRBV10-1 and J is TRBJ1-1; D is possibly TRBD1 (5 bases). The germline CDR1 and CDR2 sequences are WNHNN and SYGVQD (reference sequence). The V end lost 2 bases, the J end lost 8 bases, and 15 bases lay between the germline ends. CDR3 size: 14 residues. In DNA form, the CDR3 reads TGCGCCAGCAGTGAGCGGGGGACCGACCCGGAAGCTTTCTTT. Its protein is CASSERGTDPEAFF.

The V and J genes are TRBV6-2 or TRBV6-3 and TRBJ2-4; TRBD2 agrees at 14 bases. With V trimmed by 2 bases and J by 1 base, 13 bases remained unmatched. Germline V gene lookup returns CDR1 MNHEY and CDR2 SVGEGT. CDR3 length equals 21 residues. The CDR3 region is CASSYVGPGLAGVRAKNIQYF. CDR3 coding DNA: TGTGCCAGCAGTTACGTAGGTCCGGGACTAGCGGGAGTGAGGGCCAAAAACATTCAGTACTTC.

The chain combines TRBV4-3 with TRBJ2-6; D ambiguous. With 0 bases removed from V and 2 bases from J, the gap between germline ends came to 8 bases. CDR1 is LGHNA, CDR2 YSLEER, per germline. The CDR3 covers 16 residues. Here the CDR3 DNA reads TGCGCCAGCAGCCAAGATCCGCCTACTGGGGCCAACGTCCTGACTTTC. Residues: CASSQDPPTGANVLTF.

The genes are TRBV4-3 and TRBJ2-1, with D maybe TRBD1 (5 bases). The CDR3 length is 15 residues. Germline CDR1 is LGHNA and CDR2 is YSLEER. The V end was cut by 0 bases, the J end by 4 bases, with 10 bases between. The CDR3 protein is CASSQEGVSYNEQFF. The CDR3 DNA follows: TGCGCCAGCAGCCAAGAAGGGGTCTCTTACAATGAGCAGTTCTTC.

The CDR3 region is CASTQSGSTDTQYF. Here the CDR3 DNA reads TGTGCCAGCACTCAAAGCGGGAGCACAGATACGCAGTATTTT. This sequence joins TRBV28 and TRBJ2-3; D might be TRBD2 (6 bases). The CDR3 is 14 amino acids. The V gene's germline CDR1 is MDHEN and CDR2 SYDVKM. V gave up 7 bases and J gave up 0 bases, with 11 bases separating them.

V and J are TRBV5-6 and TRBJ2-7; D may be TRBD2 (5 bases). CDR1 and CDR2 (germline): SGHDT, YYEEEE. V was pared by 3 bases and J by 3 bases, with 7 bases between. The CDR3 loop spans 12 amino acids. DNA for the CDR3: TGTGCCAGCAGCTCCGGGGACTACGAGCAGTACTTC. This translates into CASSSGDYEQYF.

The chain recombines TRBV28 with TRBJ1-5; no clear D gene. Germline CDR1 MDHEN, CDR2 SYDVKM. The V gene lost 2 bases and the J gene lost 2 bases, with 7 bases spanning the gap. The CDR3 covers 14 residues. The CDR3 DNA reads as TGTGCCAGCAGTTTAGTGTTAGGCAATCAGCCCCAGCATTTT. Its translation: CASSLVLGNQPQHF. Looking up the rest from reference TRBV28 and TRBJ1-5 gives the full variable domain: DVKVTQSSRYLVKRTGEKVFLECVQDMDHENMFWYRQDPGLGLRLIYFSYDVKMKEKGDIPEGYSVSREKKERFSLILESASTNQTSMYLCASSLVLGNQPQHFGDGTRLSIL.